Below, 21 T cell receptor beta chains from the same sample are listed, as sequenced in a study of control samples from healthy donors and cancer patients. Clones were sequenced by immunoSEQ multiplex PCR, and TCRdb holds only the in-frame ones, with some missing. The profile shows 35,000 to 55,000 clones, 91% of them singletons. The sequenced sample was PBMCs. Receptors were obtained from a woman aged 40 to 49 with head and neck cancer.

The chain joins TRBV5-1 to TRBJ1-1, with TRBD1 as a possible D gene (6 bases). V shed 4 bases and J shed 3 bases, with 13 bases lying between them. CDR3 length: 14 amino acids. Germline V CDR1 and CDR2: SGHRS, YFSETQ. In DNA, the CDR3 is TGCGCCAGCAGCGAGGGGGGGTTATACACTGAAGCTTTCTTT. Its translation is CASSEGGLYTEAFF.

V is TRBV10-1 and J is TRBJ2-3; TRBD1 might be the D (5 bases). The V end lost 7 bases, the J end lost 0 bases, and 23 bases lay between the germline ends. Per germline, CDR1 WNHNN and CDR2 SYGVQD (reference sequence). This CDR3 spans 18 amino acids. CDR3 region: CASTIREQARPSTDTQYF. As DNA, the CDR3 is TGCGCCAGCACCATCAGGGAACAGGCCAGACCTAGCACAGATACGCAGTATTTT.

This rearrangement joins TRBV12-3 or TRBV12-4 to TRBJ1-4; a weak D match, TRBD1 (5 bases). CDR3 length equals 13 residues. V lost 6 bases and J lost 7, with 12 bases in between. Written as DNA, the CDR3 is TGTGCCAGCAGATCAGGGAAGGGTGAAAAACTGTTTTTT. Translation gives CASRSGKGEKLFF.

V is TRBV5-6 and J is TRBJ1-1; D may be TRBD1 (6 bases). V was pared by 4 bases and J by 5 bases, with 12 bases between. CDR3 length equals 13 residues. Germline CDR1 is SGHDT and CDR2 is YYEEEE. As DNA, the CDR3 is TGTGCCAGCAGCCCACAGGGAGCGACTGAAGCTTTCTTT. Its translation: CASSPQGATEAFF.

The rearrangement joins TRBV3-1 (or the pseudogene TRBV3-2) to TRBJ2-3; D gene unclear. Trimming took 8 bases from V and 0 from J, leaving 21 bases between them. This CDR3 is built from 17 residues. Germline V gene lookup returns CDR1 LGHDT and CDR2 YNNKEL (reference sequence). CDR3 DNA sequence: TGTGCCAGCGACCACCCCCCGTTGTATCCCAGCACAGATACGCAGTATTTT. It translates to CASDHPPLYPSTDTQYF.

V is TRBV14 and J is TRBJ2-1; D gene ambiguous. With 0 bases removed from V and 3 bases from J, the gap between germline ends came to 6 bases. The germline V gene has CDR1 SGHDN and CDR2 FVKESK. The CDR3 is made up of 14 amino acids. The CDR3 DNA reads as TGTGCCAGCAGCCAAGAGGAAATCTACAATGAGCAGTTCTTC. This codes for CASSQEEIYNEQFF.

The chain employs TRBV28 and TRBJ2-7; no firm D call. V shed 2 bases and J shed 6 bases, with 8 bases lying between them. There are 12 residues in the CDR3. Germline V gives CDR1 MDHEN, CDR2 SYDVKM. The CDR3 region has the DNA TGTGCCAGCAGTTTACTTAGGAGCGAGCAGTACTTC. Translating gives CASSLLRSEQYF.

The rearrangement uses TRBV3-1 (or the pseudogene TRBV3-2) and TRBJ2-7; no definite D call. Germline assignment: CDR1 LGHDT and CDR2 YNNKEL (reference sequence). This CDR3 spans 14 amino acids. Trimming took off 1 base at V and 3 bases at J, with 10 bases between the two ends. The CDR3 spells CASSQVAPLYEQYF. CDR3 coding DNA: TGTGCCAGCAGCCAAGTCGCCCCCCTCTACGAGCAGTACTTC.

This rearrangement joins TRBV12-3 or TRBV12-4 to TRBJ2-4, with unresolved D. V was trimmed by 2 bases and J by 5 bases, leaving 4 bases between them. The CDR3 sequence is 12 residues long. CDR3 residues: CASSLWENIQYF. CDR3 nucleotides: TGTGCCAGCAGTTTATGGGAAAACATTCAGTACTTC.

The chain joins TRBV28 to TRBJ2-1; 7 bases match TRBD2. Trimming removed 5 bases from V and 6 bases from J; junction bases left unmatched: 10. There are 15 residues in the CDR3. Per germline, CDR1 MDHEN and CDR2 SYDVKM. The chain's CDR3 is CASSLGKRGINEQFF. The CDR3 DNA sequence: TGTGCCAGCAGTCTTGGGAAGCGGGGAATCAATGAGCAGTTCTTC.

J is TRBJ2-3 and V is TRBV10-2; 8 positions match TRBD2. In germline, CDR1 is WSHSY, CDR2 SAAADI. The CDR3 has 16 residues. J was trimmed by 2 bases and V by 0 bases; bases with no gene match: 4. In nucleotides, the CDR3 is TGCGCCAGCAGTGAGTCCGCGGGGGGCCCCACAGATACGCAGTATTTT. Its translation: CASSESAGGPTDTQYF.

V gene TRBV5-1 combines with J gene TRBJ2-4; D possibly corresponds to TRBD1 (6 bases). The V gene's germline CDR1 is SGHRS and CDR2 YFSETQ. The CDR3 covers 16 residues. V lost 4 bases, J lost 0 bases, and 14 bases lay in between. CDR3 protein: CASSLGQWLAKNIQYF. Here the CDR3 DNA reads TGCGCCAGCAGCCTTGGACAGTGGCTAGCCAAAAACATTCAGTACTTC.

This clone showed up just a few times. The gene calls are TRBV18 and TRBJ1-5; 8 positions agree with TRBD1. There are 14 residues in the CDR3. In germline, CDR1 is KGHSH, CDR2 LQKENI. The trim removed 5 bases at V and 7 bases at J, leaving 7 bases unmatched. The CDR3 region is CASSVQGGRQPQHF. The CDR3 coding sequence is TGTGCCAGCTCAGTACAGGGGGGGCGGCAGCCCCAGCATTTT.

The V and J genes are TRBV11-2 and TRBJ1-1; D not certain. Germline-derived CDR1 and CDR2 are SGHAT and FQNNGV. The CDR3 length is 13 residues. V lost 1 base and J lost 10, with 13 bases in between. The DNA for the CDR3 is TGTGCCAGCAGCTTAGTGGTAACAGTGCGAGCTTTCTTT. Amino acids: CASSLVVTVRAFF.

The chain employs TRBV6-6 and TRBJ2-1; D is unclear. The germline gives CDR1 MNHNY, CDR2 SVGAGI (reference sequence). The CDR3 contains 13 residues. The germline V and J ends were trimmed by 6 bases and 7 bases, with 13 bases remaining between them. CDR3 bases: TGTGCCAGCAGACATGCGAAGGGTAATGAGCAGTTCTTC. Its translation: CASRHAKGNEQFF.

The chain uses TRBV5-1 and TRBJ2-1; TRBD2 agrees at 9 bases. CDR3 size: 18 residues. Germline V gene sequence: CDR1 SGHRS, CDR2 YFSETQ. The J segment lost 7 bases and the V segment lost 0 bases, leaving 14 bases of the junction unmatched. CDR3 in amino acids: CASSLGQGGREGQNEQFF. The CDR3 DNA reads as TGCGCCAGCAGCTTGGGGCAGGGGGGGCGGGAGGGCCAGAATGAGCAGTTCTTC.

The rearrangement uses TRBV4-1 and TRBJ2-3, with a possible D match to TRBD2 (5 bases). The CDR3 spans 14 residues. Germline V gene lookup returns CDR1 MGHRA and CDR2 YSYEKL. The ends were cut back, 1 base at V and 5 bases at J, with 10 bases in the middle. The CDR3 sequence is CASSQVAIVDTQYF. The CDR3 DNA follows: TGCGCCAGCAGCCAAGTAGCGATTGTAGATACGCAGTATTTT.

The rearrangement joins TRBV5-8 to TRBJ2-4, with D perhaps assigned TRBD1 or TRBD2 (5 bases each). Germline CDR1 reads SGHTS; CDR2 reads YDEGEE. The CDR3 spans 12 residues. Trimming pared 10 bases from V and 8 bases from J, leaving 16 bases between. The CDR3 spells CAGGWGSYIQYF. The CDR3 DNA sequence: TGTGCCGGGGGTTGGGGTTCGTACATTCAGTACTTC.

The V and J genes are TRBV4-2 and TRBJ2-1, with 10 bases aligning to TRBD2. With 1 base clipped from V and 9 bases from J, the junction kept 15 bases outside the gene matches. The CDR3 runs 18 residues. Germline values: CDR1 LGHNA, CDR2 YNFKEQ. The CDR3 loop is CASSQVSGLAGARGEQFF. The CDR3, as DNA: TGTGCCAGCAGCCAAGTTAGCGGGCTAGCGGGAGCCCGTGGTGAGCAGTTCTTC.

This clone was detected only once. V usage is TRBV27 and J usage is TRBJ2-1; D gene uncertain. The CDR3 totals 14 residues. V lost 3 bases and J 5 bases, leaving 11 bases between the germline ends. Per the germline V gene, CDR1 is MNHEY and CDR2 is SMNVEV (reference sequence). The CDR3 protein is CASSFSHPDNEQFF. The CDR3 coding sequence is TGTGCCAGCAGTTTCTCGCATCCCGACAATGAGCAGTTCTTC.

V and J are TRBV2 and TRBJ1-5; possible D gene TRBD1, 5 bases. Germline CDR1 reads SNHLY; CDR2 reads FYNNEI. The CDR3 length is 16 residues. Trimming cost V 6 bases and J 4 bases, with 19 bases left between them. The CDR3 spells CASSFSRDGGNQPQHF. CDR3 in DNA: TGTGCCAGCAGCTTCTCGCGGGACGGCGGGAATCAGCCCCAGCATTTT.